This T cell receptor beta chain originates from a study of T cell changes during pregnancy in multiple sclerosis. Clones were sequenced by immunoSEQ multiplex PCR, and TCRdb holds only the in-frame ones, with some missing. The sample consists of about 77,000 clones, just over 90% of them appearing once. Germline CDR1 is SGHRS and CDR2 is YFSETQ. Between the trimmed V and J ends, which lost 1 base and 2 bases, there was a span of 11 bases. The CDR3 runs to 15 residues. The chain carries TRBV5-1 and TRBJ2-3; maybe TRBD2 (5 bases). The sequenced sample was peripheral blood, obtained after pregnancy. This receptor was taken from a female donor in good health, enrolled as a control in a pregnancy study. CDR3 nucleotide sequence: TGCGCCAGCAGCTTGCGGGTAGCGAACACAGATACGCAGTATTTT. This translates into CASSLRVANTDTQYF.